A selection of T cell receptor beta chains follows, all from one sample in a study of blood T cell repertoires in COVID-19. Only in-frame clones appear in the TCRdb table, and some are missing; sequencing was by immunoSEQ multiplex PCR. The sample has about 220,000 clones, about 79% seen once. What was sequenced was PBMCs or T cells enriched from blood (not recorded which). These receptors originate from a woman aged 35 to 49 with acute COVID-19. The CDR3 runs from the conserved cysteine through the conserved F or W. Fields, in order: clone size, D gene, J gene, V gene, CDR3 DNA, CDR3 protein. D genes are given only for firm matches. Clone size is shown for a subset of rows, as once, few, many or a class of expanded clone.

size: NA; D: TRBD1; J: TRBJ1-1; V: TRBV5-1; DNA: TGCGCCAGCAGCTACTTTCCAGGGGGTTTGAACACTGAAGCTTTCTTT; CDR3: CASSYFPGGLNTEAFF
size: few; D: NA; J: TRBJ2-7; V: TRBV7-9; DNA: TGTGCCACACAGACAGGAGACGTCTACGAGCAGTACTTC; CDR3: CATQTGDVYEQYF
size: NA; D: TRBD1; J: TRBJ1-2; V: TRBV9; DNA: TGTGCCAGCAGCCCAGGGACAGGCCCGAACTATGGCTACACCTTC; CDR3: CASSPGTGPNYGYTF
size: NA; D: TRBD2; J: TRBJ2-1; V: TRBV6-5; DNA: TGTGCCAGCGGTTTTCTAGCGGGGGTAGAGCAGTTCTTC; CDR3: CASGFLAGVEQFF
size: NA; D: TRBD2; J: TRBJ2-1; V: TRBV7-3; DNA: TGTGCCAGCAGCTTAGCGGGAGGTAACAATGAGCAGTTCTTC; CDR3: CASSLAGGNNEQFF
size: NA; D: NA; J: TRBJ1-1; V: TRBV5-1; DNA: TGCGCCAGCAGCTTCCAGGGCCTCGCGAGGACTGAAGCTTTCTTT; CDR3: CASSFQGLARTEAFF
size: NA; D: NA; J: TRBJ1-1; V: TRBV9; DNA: TGTGCCAGCAGCGTAGCGGTACACACTGAAGCTTTCTTT; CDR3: CASSVAVHTEAFF
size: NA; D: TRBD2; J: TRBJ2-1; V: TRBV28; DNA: TGTGCCAGCAGTTTTAGCGGGGGGGCCAATGAGCAGTTCTTC; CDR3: CASSFSGGANEQFF
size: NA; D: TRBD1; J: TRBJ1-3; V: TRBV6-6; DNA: TGTGCCAGCAGTCTGGCCCCGGGACAGGGTACGGGAAACACCATATATTTT; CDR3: CASSLAPGQGTGNTIYF
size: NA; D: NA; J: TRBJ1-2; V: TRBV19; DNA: TGTGCCAGTAGTCCGCGGGGCGCGGGCTACACCTTC; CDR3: CASSPRGAGYTF
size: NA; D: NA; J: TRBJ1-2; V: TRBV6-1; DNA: TGTGCCAGCAGTGCTGTATCGACAGCCCCGGATAGCTATGGCTACACCTTC; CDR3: CASSAVSTAPDSYGYTF
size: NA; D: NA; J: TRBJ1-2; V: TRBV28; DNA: TGTGCCAGCAGTCTAGTCTATGGCTACACCTTC; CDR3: CASSLVYGYTF
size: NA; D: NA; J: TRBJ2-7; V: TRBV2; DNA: TGTGCCAGCAGCCACTACCGGGACTTATACGAGCAGTACTTC; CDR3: CASSHYRDLYEQYF
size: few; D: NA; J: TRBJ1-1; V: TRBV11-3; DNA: TGTGCCAGCAGCTTACAGGGGATGACTGAAGCTTTCTTT; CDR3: CASSLQGMTEAFF
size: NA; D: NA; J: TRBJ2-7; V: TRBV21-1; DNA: TGTGCCAGCAGCCGGGACTCTTACAGGAGCGGCTCCTACGAGCAGTACTTC; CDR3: CASSRDSYRSGSYEQYF
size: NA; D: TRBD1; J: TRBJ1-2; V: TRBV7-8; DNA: TGTGCCAGCAGCGGAACAGGGGGCCCGTATAATGGCTACACCTTC; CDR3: CASSGTGGPYNGYTF
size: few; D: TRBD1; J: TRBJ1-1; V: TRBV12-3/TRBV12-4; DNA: TGTGCCAGCAGTGACAGGGGGAACACTGAAGCTTTCTTT; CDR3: CASSDRGNTEAFF
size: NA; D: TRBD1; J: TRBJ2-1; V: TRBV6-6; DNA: TGTGCCAGCAGAACAGGGGGACAAGACAATGAGCAGTTCTTC; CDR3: CASRTGGQDNEQFF
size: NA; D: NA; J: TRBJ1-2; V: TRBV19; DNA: TGTGCCAGCACTAGGGGGAGTCGAAGCTATGGCTACACCTTC; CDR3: CASTRGSRSYGYTF
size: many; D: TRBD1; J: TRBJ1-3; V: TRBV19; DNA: TGTGCCAGTAGTATGGGGGACAGCGCCGAAGACACCATATATTTT; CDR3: CASSMGDSAEDTIYF
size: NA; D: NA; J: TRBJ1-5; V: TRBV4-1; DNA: TGCGCCAGCAGTTTAGGTGGTGGGGGGAATCAGCCCCAGCATTTT; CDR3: CASSLGGGGNQPQHF
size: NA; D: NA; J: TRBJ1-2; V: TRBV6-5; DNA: TGTGCCAGCACTTCAGGGGACACTTCTAACTATGGCTACACCTTC; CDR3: CASTSGDTSNYGYTF
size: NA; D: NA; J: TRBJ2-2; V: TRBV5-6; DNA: TGTGCCAGCAGTTTATCGGGAGTCGGCACCGGGGAGCTGTTTTTT; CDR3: CASSLSGVGTGELFF
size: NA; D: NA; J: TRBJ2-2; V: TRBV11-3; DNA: TGTGCCAGCAGCTTTAACTTAGAGGGAACAAACACCGGGGAGCTGTTTTTT; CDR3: CASSFNLEGTNTGELFF
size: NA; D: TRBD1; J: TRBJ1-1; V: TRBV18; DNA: TGTGCCAGCTCATCCCGGGACAGTTTGAACACTGAAGCTTTCTTT; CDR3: CASSSRDSLNTEAFF
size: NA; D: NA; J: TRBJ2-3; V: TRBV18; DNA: TGTGCCAGCTCACCAACCGGGGATACGCAGTATTTT; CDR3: CASSPTGDTQYF
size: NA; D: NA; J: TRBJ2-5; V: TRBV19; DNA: TGTGCCAGTAGTATAGGTCTACAAGAGACCCAGTACTTC; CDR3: CASSIGLQETQYF
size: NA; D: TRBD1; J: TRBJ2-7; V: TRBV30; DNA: TGTGCCTGGAGCCGACAGGGGGCAAGCGAGCAGTACTTC; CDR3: CAWSRQGASEQYF
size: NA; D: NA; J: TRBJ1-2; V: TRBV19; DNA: TGTGCCAGTAGTCTCGGCTATGGCTACACCTTC; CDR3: CASSLGYGYTF
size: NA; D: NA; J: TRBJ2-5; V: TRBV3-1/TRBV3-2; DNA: TGTGCCAGCAGCCACGGGGAGACCCAGTACTTC; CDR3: CASSHGETQYF
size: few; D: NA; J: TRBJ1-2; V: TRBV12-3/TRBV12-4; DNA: TGTGCCAGCAGTTTGGGCACCGGGAGAGGCTACACCTTC; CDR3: CASSLGTGRGYTF
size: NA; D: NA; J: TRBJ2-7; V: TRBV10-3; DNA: TGTGCCATCAGTAACCTTCGGGGTGGAGACGAGCAGTACTTC; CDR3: CAISNLRGGDEQYF
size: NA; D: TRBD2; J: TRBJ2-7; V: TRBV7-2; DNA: TGTGCCAGCAGCTTTGCGGGGGGGTCCTACGAGCAGTACTTC; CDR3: CASSFAGGSYEQYF
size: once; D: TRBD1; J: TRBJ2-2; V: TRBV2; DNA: TGTGCCAGCAGTGGTGGACAGGGGAACACCGGGGAGCTGTTTTTT; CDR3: CASSGGQGNTGELFF
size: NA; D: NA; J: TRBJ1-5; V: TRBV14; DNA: TGTGCCAGCAGCCAAGGGCCAGGGCTAAACAATCAGCCCCAGCATTTT; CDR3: CASSQGPGLNNQPQHF
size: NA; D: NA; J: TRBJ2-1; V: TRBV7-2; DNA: TGTGCCAGCAGCCAACCGGGGCGGGGGCCCCTTTTTTTCAATGAGCAGTTCTTC; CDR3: CASSQPGRGPLFFNEQFF
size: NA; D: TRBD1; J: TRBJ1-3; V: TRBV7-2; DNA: TGTGCCAGCAGCTTAGTCGCCGGGACAGGGGGAAACACCATATATTTT; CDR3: CASSLVAGTGGNTIYF
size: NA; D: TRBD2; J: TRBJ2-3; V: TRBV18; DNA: TGTGCCAGCTCCCCCGGACTAGCGGGATACACAGATACGCAGTATTTT; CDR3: CASSPGLAGYTDTQYF
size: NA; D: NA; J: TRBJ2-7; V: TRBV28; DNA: TGTGCCAGCCGCCCCCGGGAAGCAGGGGCCTACGAGCAGTACTTC; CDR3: CASRPREAGAYEQYF
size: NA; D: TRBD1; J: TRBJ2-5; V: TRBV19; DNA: TGTGCCAGTAGCCCTCGAGGCAGGGGGTGGCAAGAGACCCAGTACTTC; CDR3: CASSPRGRGWQETQYF
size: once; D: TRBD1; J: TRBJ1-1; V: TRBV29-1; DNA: TGCAGCGCTAGGACAGGTTGGAACACTGAAGCTTTCTTT; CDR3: CSARTGWNTEAFF
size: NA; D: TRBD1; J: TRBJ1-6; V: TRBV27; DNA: TGTGCCAGCAGTGCGACAGGGCGGGATTCACCCCTCCACTTT; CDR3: CASSATGRDSPLHF
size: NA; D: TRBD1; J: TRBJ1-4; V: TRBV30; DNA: TGTGCCTGCAGACTACAGGGGCTGGGCGAAAAACTGTTTTTT; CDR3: CACRLQGLGEKLFF
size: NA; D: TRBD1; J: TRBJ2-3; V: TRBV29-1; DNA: TGCAGCGTCCAGAGGGGGACAGGGGGCCGGGATACGCAGTATTTT; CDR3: CSVQRGTGGRDTQYF
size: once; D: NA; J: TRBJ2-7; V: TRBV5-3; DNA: TGTGCCAGAAGCTTTGGCCAGGGGATACACGAGCAGTACTTC; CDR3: CARSFGQGIHEQYF
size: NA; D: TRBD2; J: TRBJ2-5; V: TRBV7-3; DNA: TGTGCCAGCAGCTCAACTAGCGGGGGGGCCGGTAGAGAGACCCAGTACTTC; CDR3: CASSSTSGGAGRETQYF
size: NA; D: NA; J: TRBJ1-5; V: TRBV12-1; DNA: TGTGCCAGCAGCTTTGTTTCCCCTTACTCCCCCCCGACAGGGGGTGATCAGCCCCAGCATTTT; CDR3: CASSFVSPYSPPTGGDQPQHF
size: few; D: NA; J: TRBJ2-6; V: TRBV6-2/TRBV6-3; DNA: TGTGCCAGCAGTGCCAGGGTGGGCAAAAGCTCTGGGGCCAACGTCCTGACTTTC; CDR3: CASSARVGKSSGANVLTF
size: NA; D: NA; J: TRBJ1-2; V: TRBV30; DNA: TGTGCCTGGAGTAGGCAGACAGGAGGATTCTATGGCTACACCTTC; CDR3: CAWSRQTGGFYGYTF
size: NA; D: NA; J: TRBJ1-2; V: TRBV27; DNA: TGTGCCAGCAGTTTTCGGGGGGGGGCCAAGTGGGGCTACACCTTC; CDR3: CASSFRGGAKWGYTF
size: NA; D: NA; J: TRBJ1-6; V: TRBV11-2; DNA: TGTGCCAGCAGCTTAGGTGCAGAGAGGTCACCCCTCCACTTT; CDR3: CASSLGAERSPLHF
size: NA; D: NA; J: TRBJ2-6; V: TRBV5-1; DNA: TGCGCCAGCATGGAGTCTGGGGCCAACGTCCTGACTTTC; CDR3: CASMESGANVLTF
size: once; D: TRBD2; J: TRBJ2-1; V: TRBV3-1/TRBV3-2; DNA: TGTGCCAGCAGCAAGGGACTAGCGGAGGGGTACAATGAGCAGTTCTTC; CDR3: CASSKGLAEGYNEQFF
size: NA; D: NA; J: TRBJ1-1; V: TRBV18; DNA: TGTGCCAGCTCAACCCGACAGTTGACTGAAGCTTTCTTT; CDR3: CASSTRQLTEAFF